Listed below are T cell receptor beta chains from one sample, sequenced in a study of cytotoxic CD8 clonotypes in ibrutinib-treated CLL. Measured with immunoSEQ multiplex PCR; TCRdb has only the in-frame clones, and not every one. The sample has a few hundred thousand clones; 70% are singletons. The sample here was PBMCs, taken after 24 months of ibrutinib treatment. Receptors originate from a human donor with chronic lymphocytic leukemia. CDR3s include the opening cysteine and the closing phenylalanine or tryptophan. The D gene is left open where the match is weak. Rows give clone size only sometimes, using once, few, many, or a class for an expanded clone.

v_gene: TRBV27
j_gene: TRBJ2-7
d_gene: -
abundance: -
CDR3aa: CASSLRGGLYEQYF
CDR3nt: TGTGCCAGCAGCCTCAGAGGGGGACTTTACGAGCAGTACTTC

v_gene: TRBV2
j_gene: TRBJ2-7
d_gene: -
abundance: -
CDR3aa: CASSEGRIFYEQYF
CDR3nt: TGTGCCAGCAGTGAAGGCAGAATTTTCTACGAGCAGTACTTC

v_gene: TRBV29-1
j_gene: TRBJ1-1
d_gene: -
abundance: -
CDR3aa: CSVADRDNMNTEAFF
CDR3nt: TGCAGCGTCGCCGACCGGGACAACATGAACACTGAAGCTTTCTTT

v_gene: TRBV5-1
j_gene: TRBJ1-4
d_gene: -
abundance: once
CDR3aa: CASSLDTNEKLFF
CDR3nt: TGCGCCAGCAGCTTGGATACTAATGAAAAACTGTTTTTT

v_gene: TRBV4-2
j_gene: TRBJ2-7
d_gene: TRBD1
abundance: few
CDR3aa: CASSQDWAGGYEQYF
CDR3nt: TGTGCCAGCAGCCAAGATTGGGCAGGGGGATACGAGCAGTACTTC

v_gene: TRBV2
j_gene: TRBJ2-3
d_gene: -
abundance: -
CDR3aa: CASGARRTDTQYF
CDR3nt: TGTGCCAGCGGCGCGAGACGCACAGATACGCAGTATTTT

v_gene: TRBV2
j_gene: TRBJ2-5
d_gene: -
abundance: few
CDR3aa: CASDVTRVVSETQYF
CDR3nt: TGTGCCAGCGATGTTACCAGGGTAGTTTCAGAGACCCAGTACTTC

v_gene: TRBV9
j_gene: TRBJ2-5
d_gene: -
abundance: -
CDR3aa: CASSVGWGGQETQYF
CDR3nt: TGTGCCAGCAGCGTTGGTTGGGGTGGACAAGAGACCCAGTACTTC

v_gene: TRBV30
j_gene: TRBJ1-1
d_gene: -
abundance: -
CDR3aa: CAWSVGAGKTEAFF
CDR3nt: TGTGCCTGGAGTGTAGGGGCAGGGAAGACTGAAGCTTTCTTT

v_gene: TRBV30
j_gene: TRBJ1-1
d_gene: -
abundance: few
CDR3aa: CAWTTNTEAFF
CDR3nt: TGTGCCTGGACCACGAACACTGAAGCTTTCTTT

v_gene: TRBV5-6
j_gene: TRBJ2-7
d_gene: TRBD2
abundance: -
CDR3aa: CASSLARTSGSSYEQYF
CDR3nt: TGTGCCAGCAGCTTGGCCCGCACTAGCGGCAGCTCCTACGAGCAGTACTTC

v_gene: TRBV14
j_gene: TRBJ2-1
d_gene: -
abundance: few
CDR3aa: CASSRLNEQFF
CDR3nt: TGTGCCAGCAGCCGGCTAAATGAGCAGTTCTTC

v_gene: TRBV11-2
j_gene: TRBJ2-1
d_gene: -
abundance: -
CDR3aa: CASSPIRVNEQFF
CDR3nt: TGTGCCAGCAGCCCAATTAGGGTCAATGAGCAGTTCTTC

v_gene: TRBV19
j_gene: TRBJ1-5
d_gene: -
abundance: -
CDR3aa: CASSPGANQPQHF
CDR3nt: TGTGCCAGTAGTCCAGGGGCGAATCAGCCCCAGCATTTT

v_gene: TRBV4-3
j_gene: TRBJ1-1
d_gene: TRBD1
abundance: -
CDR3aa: CASSQDQGGGNTEAFF
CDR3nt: TGCGCCAGCAGCCAAGATCAAGGAGGGGGCAACACTGAAGCTTTCTTT

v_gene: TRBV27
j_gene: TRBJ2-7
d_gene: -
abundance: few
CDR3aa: CASRREGGGPHEQYF
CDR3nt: TGTGCCAGCAGACGAGAGGGGGGAGGGCCGCACGAGCAGTACTTC

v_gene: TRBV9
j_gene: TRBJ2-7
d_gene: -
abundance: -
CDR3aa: CASSATGDGGYEQYF
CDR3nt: TGTGCCAGCAGCGCCACAGGGGACGGGGGGTACGAGCAGTACTTC

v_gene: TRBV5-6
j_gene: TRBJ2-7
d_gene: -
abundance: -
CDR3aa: CASSHARDKSYEQYF
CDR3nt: TGTGCCAGCAGTCACGCCCGGGACAAATCCTACGAGCAGTACTTC

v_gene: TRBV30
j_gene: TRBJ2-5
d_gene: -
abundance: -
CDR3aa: CAWTRPGPQETQYF
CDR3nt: TGTGCCTGGACCCGACCTGGTCCCCAAGAGACCCAGTACTTC

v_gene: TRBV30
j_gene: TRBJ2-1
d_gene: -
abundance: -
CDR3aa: CAWSGRGPSNEQFF
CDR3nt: TGTGCCTGGAGCGGGAGGGGGCCGAGCAATGAGCAGTTCTTC

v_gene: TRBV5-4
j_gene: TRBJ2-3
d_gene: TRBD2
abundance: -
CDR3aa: CASRSRGLGGTDTQYF
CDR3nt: TGTGCCAGCAGGTCCCGTGGTTTGGGGGGGACAGATACGCAGTATTTT

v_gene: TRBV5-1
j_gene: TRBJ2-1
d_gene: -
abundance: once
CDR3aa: CASSLVPGYNEQFF
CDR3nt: TGCGCCAGCAGCTTGGTGCCAGGGTACAATGAGCAGTTCTTC

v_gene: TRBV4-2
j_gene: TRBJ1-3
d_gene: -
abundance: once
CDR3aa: CASSQQGGGNTIYF
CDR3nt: TGTGCCAGCAGCCAACAGGGTGGTGGAAACACCATATATTTT

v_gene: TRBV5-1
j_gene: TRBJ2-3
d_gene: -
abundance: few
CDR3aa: CASSLVGGRDADTQYF
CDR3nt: TGCGCCAGCAGCTTGGTAGGCGGGCGGGACGCAGATACGCAGTATTTT

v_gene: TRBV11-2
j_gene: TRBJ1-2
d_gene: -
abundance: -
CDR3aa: CASSLGIGNYGYTF
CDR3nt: TGTGCCAGCAGCTTAGGAATTGGAAACTATGGCTACACCTTC

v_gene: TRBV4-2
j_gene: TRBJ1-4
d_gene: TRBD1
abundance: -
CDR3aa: CASSQGQGSTNEKLFF
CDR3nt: TGTGCCAGCAGCCAAGGACAGGGGTCAACTAATGAAAAACTGTTTTTT

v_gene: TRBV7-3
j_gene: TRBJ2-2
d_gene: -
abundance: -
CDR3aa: CASSLLYTGEVGELFF
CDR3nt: TGTGCCAGCAGCTTGCTCTATACGGGAGAGGTCGGGGAGCTGTTTTTT

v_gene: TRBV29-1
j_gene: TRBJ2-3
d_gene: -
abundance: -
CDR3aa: CSVEGGEWVTDTQYF
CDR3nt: TGCAGCGTTGAAGGGGGGGAGTGGGTCACAGATACGCAGTATTTT

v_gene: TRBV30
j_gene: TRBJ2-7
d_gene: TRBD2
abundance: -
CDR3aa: CAWTSGNSYEQYF
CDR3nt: TGTGCCTGGACTAGCGGAAACTCCTACGAGCAGTACTTC

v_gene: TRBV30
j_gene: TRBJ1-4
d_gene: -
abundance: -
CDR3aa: CAWSRDSGGEKLFF
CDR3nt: TGTGCCTGGAGTCGGGACTCGGGCGGGGAAAAACTGTTTTTT

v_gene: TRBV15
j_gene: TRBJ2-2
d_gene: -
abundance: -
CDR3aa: CATSRSPRQSPNTGELFF
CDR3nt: TGTGCCACCAGCAGATCCCCAAGACAGAGCCCGAACACCGGGGAGCTGTTTTTT

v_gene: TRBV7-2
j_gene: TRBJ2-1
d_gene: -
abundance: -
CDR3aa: CASSSFVVFDEQFF
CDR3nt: TGTGCCAGCAGCTCTTTTGTAGTATTCGATGAGCAGTTCTTC

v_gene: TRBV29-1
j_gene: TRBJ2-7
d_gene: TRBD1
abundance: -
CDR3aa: CSFSGTGSTYEQYF
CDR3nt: TGCAGCTTCTCCGGGACAGGCTCAACCTACGAGCAGTACTTC

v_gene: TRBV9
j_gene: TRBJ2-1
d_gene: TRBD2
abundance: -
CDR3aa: CASSSGGNSYNEQFF
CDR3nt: TGTGCCAGCAGCTCGGGAGGGAACTCCTACAATGAGCAGTTCTTC

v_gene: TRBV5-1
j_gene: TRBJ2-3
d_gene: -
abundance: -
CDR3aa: CASSLGRSSTDTQYF
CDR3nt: TGCGCCAGCAGCTTGGGCAGGTCTAGCACAGATACGCAGTATTTT

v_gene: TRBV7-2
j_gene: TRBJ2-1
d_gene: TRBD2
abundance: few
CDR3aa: CASSLFGGGLAGGVEQFF
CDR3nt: TGTGCCAGCAGCTTATTCGGTGGGGGACTAGCGGGAGGTGTTGAGCAGTTCTTC

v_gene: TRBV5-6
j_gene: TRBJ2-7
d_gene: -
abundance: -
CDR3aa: CASSFGSGLANEQYF
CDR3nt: TGTGCCAGCAGCTTCGGCAGCGGGCTAGCGAACGAGCAGTACTTC

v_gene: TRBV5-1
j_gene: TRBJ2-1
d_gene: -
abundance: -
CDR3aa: CASSLAPPQNEQFF
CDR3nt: TGCGCCAGCAGCTTGGCCCCGCCCCAGAATGAGCAGTTCTTC

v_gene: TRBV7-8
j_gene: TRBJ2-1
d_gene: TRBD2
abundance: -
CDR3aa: CASSLEATSGYNEQFF
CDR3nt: TGTGCCAGCAGCTTAGAGGCGACTAGCGGGTACAATGAGCAGTTCTTC

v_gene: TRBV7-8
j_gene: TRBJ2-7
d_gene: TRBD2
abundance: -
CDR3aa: CASSPLAGAPLEQYF
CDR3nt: TGTGCCAGCAGCCCCCTAGCGGGAGCCCCCCTCGAGCAGTACTTC

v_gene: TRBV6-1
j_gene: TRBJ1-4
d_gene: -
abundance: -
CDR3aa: CASSEEVAGSATNEKLFF
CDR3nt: TGTGCCAGCAGTGAAGAGGTGGCAGGGAGTGCAACTAATGAAAAACTGTTTTTT

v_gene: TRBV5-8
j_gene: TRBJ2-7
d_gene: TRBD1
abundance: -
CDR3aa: CASSLAPGGNEQYF
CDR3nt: TGTGCCAGCAGCTTGGCCCCAGGGGGCAACGAGCAGTACTTC

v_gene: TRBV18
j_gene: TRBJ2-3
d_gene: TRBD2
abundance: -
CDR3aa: CASSPPGRSTDTQYF
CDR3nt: TGTGCCAGCTCACCACCCGGGAGGAGCACAGATACGCAGTATTTT

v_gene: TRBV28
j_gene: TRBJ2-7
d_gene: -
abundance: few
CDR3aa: CASSLTWGRYEQYF
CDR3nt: TGTGCCAGCAGTTTAACCTGGGGGAGATACGAGCAGTACTTC

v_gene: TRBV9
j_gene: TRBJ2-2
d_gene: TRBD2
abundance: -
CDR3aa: CASSSRLAGLTGELFF
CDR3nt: TGTGCCAGCAGCTCGCGACTAGCGGGTCTCACCGGGGAGCTGTTTTTT

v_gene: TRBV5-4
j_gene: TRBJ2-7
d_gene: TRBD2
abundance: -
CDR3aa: CASSSLAGDDEQYF
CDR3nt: TGTGCCAGCAGCTCTCTAGCGGGAGATGACGAGCAGTACTTC

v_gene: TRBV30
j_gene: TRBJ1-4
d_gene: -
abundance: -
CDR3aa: CAWSRRLLTNEKLFF
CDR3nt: TGTGCCTGGAGTAGGCGACTGCTGACTAATGAAAAACTGTTTTTT

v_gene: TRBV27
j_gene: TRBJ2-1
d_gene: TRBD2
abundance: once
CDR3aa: CASSLGLVNEQFF
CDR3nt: TGTGCCAGCAGTTTAGGACTAGTCAATGAGCAGTTCTTC

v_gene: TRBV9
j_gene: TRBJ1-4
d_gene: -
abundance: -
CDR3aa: CASSATGGGANEKLFF
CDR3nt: TGTGCCAGCAGCGCGACAGGCGGGGGGGCTAATGAAAAACTGTTTTTT

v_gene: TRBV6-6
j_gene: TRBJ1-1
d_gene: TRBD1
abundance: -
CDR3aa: CASSPGQGRGTEAFF
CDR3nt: TGTGCCAGCAGTCCCGGACAGGGACGAGGCACTGAAGCTTTCTTT

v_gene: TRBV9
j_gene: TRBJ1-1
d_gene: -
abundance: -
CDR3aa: CASSALFVGGAEAFF
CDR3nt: TGTGCCAGCAGCGCCCTCTTTGTAGGGGGGGCTGAAGCTTTCTTT

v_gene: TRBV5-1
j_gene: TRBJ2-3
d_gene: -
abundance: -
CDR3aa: CASSLVRVEGDTQYF
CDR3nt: TGCGCCAGCAGCTTGGTTCGGGTGGAGGGAGATACGCAGTATTTT

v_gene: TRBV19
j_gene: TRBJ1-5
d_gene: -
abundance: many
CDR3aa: CASSIGQYNQPQHF
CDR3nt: TGTGCCAGTAGTATCGGGCAGTACAATCAGCCCCAGCATTTT

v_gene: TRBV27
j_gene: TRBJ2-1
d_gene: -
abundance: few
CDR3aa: CASSLGPHGEQFF
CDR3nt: TGTGCCAGCAGCCTTGGACCCCATGGGGAGCAGTTCTTC

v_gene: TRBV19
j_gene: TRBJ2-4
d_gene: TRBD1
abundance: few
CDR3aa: CASSSDRGAKNIQYF
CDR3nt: TGTGCCAGTAGTTCGGACAGGGGGGCCAAAAACATTCAGTACTTC

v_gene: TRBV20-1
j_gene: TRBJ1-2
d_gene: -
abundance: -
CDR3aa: CRTGGRGYTF
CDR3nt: TGCAGGACAGGTGGTCGTGGCTACACCTTC

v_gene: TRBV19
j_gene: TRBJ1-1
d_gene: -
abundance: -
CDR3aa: CASSITSRNTEAFF
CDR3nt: TGTGCCAGTAGTATCACATCGCGGAACACTGAAGCTTTCTTT

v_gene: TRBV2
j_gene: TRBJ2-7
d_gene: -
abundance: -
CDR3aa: CASSADYSSYEQYF
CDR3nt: TGTGCCAGCAGTGCCGATTATAGCTCCTACGAGCAGTACTTC

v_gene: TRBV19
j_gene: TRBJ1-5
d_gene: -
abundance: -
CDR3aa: CASSRTVESNQPQHF
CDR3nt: TGTGCCAGTAGTCGGACAGTGGAAAGCAATCAGCCCCAGCATTTT